This entry concerns a single T cell receptor beta chain. Its target is not known. The data were taken from a study of graft-versus-host responses after intestinal transplantation. CDR1 and CDR2 from the germline V gene are ENHRY and SYGVKD. This CDR3 has 18 residues. Trimming took 4 bases from V and 1 from J; bases not matched to a gene: 8. Broader study findings: Recipient-marrow GvH clones were detected, some having first appeared in ileum or blood.

Profiling relied on immunoSEQ multiplex PCR, and the TCRdb table lists in-frame clones only, not all of them. This table holds roughly 100,000 clones, about 90% found once. The input for sequencing was unstimulated CD8+ T cells sorted from spleen or lymph node cells, taken before transplant. The source is a human donor who was the organ donor for an intestinal transplant. V gene TRBV10-3 combines with J gene TRBJ2-5, with 14 nucleotides matching TRBD2. The CDR3 loop is CAISAGLAGVLFQETQYF. The CDR3 DNA follows: TGTGCCATCAGTGCGGGACTAGCGGGGGTCCTCTTCCAAGAGACCCAGTACTTC.